The 23 T cell receptor beta chains presented below share a single source sample, sequenced in a study of blood T cell repertoires in COVID-19. Profiling relied on immunoSEQ multiplex PCR, and the TCRdb table lists in-frame clones only, not all of them. There are roughly 320,000 clones in the sample; just under 90% occur only once, and roughly 6.1% lies in the top ten. Source material: peripheral blood. These receptors were taken from a woman in her fifties or sixties with COVID-19, enrolled during active disease.

In its sample, this clone was seen once. The genes are TRBV7-8 and TRBJ2-3, with D tentatively TRBD2 (5 bases). Germline CDR1 SGHVS, CDR2 FQNEAQ. V gave up 2 bases and J gave up 6 bases, with 9 bases separating them. The CDR3 runs to 13 residues. The CDR3 loop reads CASSLSSYDTQYF. The CDR3 DNA sequence: TGTGCCAGCAGCTTATCTAGCTACGATACGCAGTATTTT.

This clone was recorded only once. The chain couples TRBV9 to TRBJ2-1, with 11 bases lining up with TRBD2. Trimming took 4 bases from V and 4 from J; bases not matched to a gene: 16. The germline V gene has CDR1 SGDLS and CDR2 YYNGEE. This CDR3 has 19 residues. The CDR3 here is CASSPGGTSGSTIYNEQFF. The CDR3 DNA is TGTGCCAGCAGCCCCGGGGGTACTAGCGGGAGTACTATTTACAATGAGCAGTTCTTC.

This clone was seen a few times. The chain links TRBV18 to TRBJ1-5, with TRBD1 matching 7 bases. Trimming at V came to 6 bases and at J to 7 bases, leaving 12 bases not matched to a gene. The V gene's germline CDR1 is KGHSH and CDR2 LQKENI. CDR3 length: 15 residues. The CDR3 DNA follows: TGTGCCAGCTCCCCGGAATACACAGGGGAGCAGCCCCAGCATTTT. Encoded protein: CASSPEYTGEQPQHF.

The sample holds one count of this clone. This chain connects TRBV19 to TRBJ2-7; tentative D call: TRBD2 (6 bases). Trimming cost V 6 bases and J 0 bases, with 15 bases left between them. CDR1 LNHDA and CDR2 SQIVND come from the germline V gene (reference sequence). This CDR3 has 15 amino acids. The CDR3 nucleotides read TGTGCCAGTAGCCTCAGCGGGCTGAGCTCCTACGAGCAGTACTTC. This encodes CASSLSGLSSYEQYF. The whole variable domain, remainder taken from reference TRBV19 and TRBJ2-7, is DGGITQSPKYLFRKEGQNVTLSCEQNLNHDAMYWYRQDPGQGLRLIYYSQIVNDFQKGDIAEGYSVSREKKESFPLTVTSAQKNPTAFYLCASSLSGLSSYEQYFGPGTRLTVT.

This CDR3 is CASSQQGNTEAFF. In DNA form, the CDR3 reads TGTGCCAGCAGCCAACAGGGGAACACTGAAGCTTTCTTT. The genes are TRBV7-3 and TRBJ1-1; D is perhaps TRBD1 (6 bases). CDR1 is SGHTA, CDR2 FQGTGA, per germline. Trimming shortened V by 5 bases and J by 1 base, and 8 bases separated the two germline ends. The CDR3 is 13 amino acids. Full variable domain (missing parts from reference TRBV7-3 and TRBJ1-1): GAGVSQTPSNKVTEKGKYVELRCDPISGHTALYWYRQSLGQGPEFLIYFQGTGAADDSGLPNDRFFAVRPEGSVSTLKIQRTERGDSAVYLCASSQQGNTEAFFGQGTRLTVV.

The CDR3 DNA is TGTGCCAGCAGCCCCCCACATCAAGATGGCTACACCTTC. Translating gives CASSPPHQDGYTF. The chain uses TRBV5-4 and TRBJ1-2; D not resolved. Germline assignment: CDR1 SGHNT and CDR2 YYREEE (reference sequence). Trimming removed 4 bases from V and 6 bases from J, with 13 bases in between. This CDR3 is 13 amino acids long.

The chain is built from TRBV6-5 and TRBJ1-6, with 7 bases identical to TRBD1. CDR1 and CDR2 (germline): MNHEY, SVGAGI. The CDR3 loop spans 15 amino acids. The junction had 9 bases not matched to a gene; V was cut back by 10 bases and J by 3 bases. The CDR3 reads CATQTGQDYNSPLHF. CDR3 sequence (DNA): TGTGCCACCCAGACAGGGCAAGACTATAATTCACCCCTCCACTTT.

The chain has TRBV5-5 and TRBJ1-3; 7 bases map to TRBD1. Per germline, CDR1 SGHKS and CDR2 YYEKEE (reference sequence). The CDR3 consists of 16 residues. J was trimmed by 0 bases and V by 4 bases; bases with no gene match: 7. The CDR3 DNA reads as TGTGCCAGCAGCCTCCCGGGACAGAGCTCTGGAAACACCATATATTTT. Its translation: CASSLPGQSSGNTIYF.

The chain joins TRBV15 to TRBJ2-1; TRBD2 is a possible D gene (5 bases). In germline, CDR1 is LNHNV, CDR2 YYDKDF (reference sequence). V lost 5 bases, J lost 8 bases, and 19 bases lay in between. This CDR3 is built from 15 residues. CDR3 nucleotide sequence: TGTGCCACCAGCGGCGGACCGGAGGTCTATCATGAGCAGTTCTTC. Translating gives CATSGGPEVYHEQFF. Full variable domain (missing parts from reference TRBV15 and TRBJ2-1): DAMVIQNPRYQVTQFGKPVTLSCSQTLNHNVMYWYQQKSSQAPKLLFHYYDKDFNNEADTPDNFQSRRPNTSFCFLDIRSPGLGDTAMYLCATSGGPEVYHEQFFGPGTRLTVL.

The chain uses TRBV10-3 and TRBJ2-5, with TRBD1 identical over 7 bases. Per germline, CDR1 ENHRY and CDR2 SYGVKD. There are 15 residues in the CDR3. After removal of 2 bases from V and 0 bases from J, the junction contained 3 bases not matched to a gene. CDR3 loop: CAISEPTGYQETQYF. As DNA, the CDR3 is TGTGCCATCAGTGAGCCGACAGGGTACCAAGAGACCCAGTACTTC.

The genes are TRBV28 and TRBJ1-1, with 9 bases matching TRBD1. The CDR3 contains 15 residues. V shed 2 bases, J shed 4 bases, and the junction held 5 bases outside the gene matches. CDR1 is MDHEN and CDR2 is SYDVKM in the germline V gene. CDR3 sequence: CASSLRDRVGTEAFF. Written as DNA, the CDR3 is TGTGCCAGCAGTTTAAGGGACAGGGTTGGCACTGAAGCTTTCTTT.

This chain uses TRBV11-2 with TRBJ1-3; the match to TRBD1 covers 8 bases. This CDR3 has 14 residues. V dropped 6 bases and J dropped 7; count of bases not matched to a gene: 8. Germline V CDR1 and CDR2: SGHAT, FQNNGV. The CDR3 bases are TGTGCCAGCAGGTTACCCGGACAGGGTAACACCATATATTTT. Amino acid sequence: CASRLPGQGNTIYF.

The chain combines TRBV19 with TRBJ1-2, with TRBD1 matching 7 bases. CDR1 LNHDA and CDR2 SQIVND come from the germline V gene (reference sequence). V shed 1 base and J 0 bases; nucleotides not matched to a gene: 14. This CDR3 has 19 amino acids. The CDR3 reads CASSIGGSWTGPPNYGYTF. CDR3 DNA: TGTGCCAGTAGTATAGGGGGATCTTGGACAGGCCCACCTAACTATGGCTACACCTTC.

In regard to this clone: Other DNA sequences within the sample encode an identical CDR3. The rearrangement uses TRBV29-1 and TRBJ1-2; 11 bases match TRBD1. V lost 4 bases, J lost 4 bases, and 2 bases stayed unmatched. Germline CDR1 and CDR2: SQVTM and ANQGSEA. The CDR3 spans 13 residues. The CDR3 protein is CSVGGQGVYGYTF. CDR3 nucleotide sequence: TGCAGCGTTGGGGGACAGGGGGTCTATGGCTACACCTTC. Using reference TRBV29-1 and TRBJ1-2 for the parts outside the CDR3, the full variable domain is SAVISQKPSRDICQRGTSLTIQCQVDSQVTMMFWYRQQPGQSLTLIATANQGSEATYESGFVIDKFPISRPNLTFSTLTVSNMSPEDSSIYLCSVGGQGVYGYTFGSGTRLTVV.

The chain joins TRBV5-5 to TRBJ2-1; 9 nucleotides line up with TRBD2. CDR3 length: 20 amino acids. Germline V gene lookup returns CDR1 SGHKS and CDR2 YYEKEE (reference sequence). V was pared by 0 bases and J by 0 bases, with 13 bases of the junction left unmatched. CDR3 residues: CASSLVEREAFKSSYNEQFF. The CDR3 nucleotides are TGTGCCAGCAGCTTGGTGGAGCGGGAGGCTTTTAAAAGCTCCTACAATGAGCAGTTCTTC.

The chain recombines TRBV18 with TRBJ1-1; D is unclear. The germline V gene has CDR1 KGHSH and CDR2 LQKENI. Trimming left V 4 bases short and J 0 bases short, with 6 bases between. The CDR3 totals 13 residues. As DNA, the CDR3 is TGTGCCAGCTCACTTATTATGAACACTGAAGCTTTCTTT. Translating gives CASSLIMNTEAFF.

This rearrangement joins TRBV18 to TRBJ1-2; D perhaps matches TRBD1 (5 bases). V lost 1 base and J 2 bases, leaving 8 bases between the germline ends. Germline loops: CDR1 KGHSH, CDR2 LQKENI. The CDR3 sequence is 14 residues long. In nucleotides, the CDR3 is TGTGCCAGCTCACCACAGGGACTGAACTATGGCTACACCTTC. Its protein is CASSPQGLNYGYTF.

The DNA for the CDR3 is TGTGCCATCGGCGGGGTTGGGAATCAGCCCCAGCATTTT. Translation gives CAIGGVGNQPQHF. This chain uses TRBV10-3 with TRBJ1-5; D uncertain. The CDR3 is 13 residues long. With 8 bases removed from V and 4 bases from J, the gap between germline ends came to 12 bases. CDR1 is ENHRY, CDR2 SYGVKD, per germline.

This clone occurred once. The gene calls are TRBV15 and TRBJ2-7, with D possibly being TRBD1 (7 bases). The CDR3 sequence is 15 residues long. Deletions cut 5 bases from V and 2 bases from J, with 16 bases between. Germline CDR1 LNHNV, CDR2 YYDKDF (reference sequence). The CDR3 spells CATSYGGTATYEQYF. CDR3 DNA sequence: TGTGCCACCAGCTACGGCGGGACAGCTACCTACGAGCAGTACTTC.

V gene TRBV29-1 combines with J gene TRBJ2-3; D is uncertain. CDR1 and CDR2 (germline): SQVTM, ANQGSEA. Trimming left V 4 bases short and J 2 bases short, with 4 bases between. This CDR3 is built from 11 residues. CDR3 protein: CSVVVTDTQYF. As DNA, the CDR3 is TGCAGCGTTGTCGTCACAGATACGCAGTATTTT.

The chain uses TRBV9 and TRBJ1-6, with 7 bases matching TRBD1. The V gene end was trimmed by 3 bases and the J gene end by 2 bases; junction bases not matched to a gene: 2. The CDR3 spans 15 residues. The germline gives CDR1 SGDLS, CDR2 YYNGEE. CDR3 in amino acids: CASSEQGTYNSPLHF. The CDR3 bases are TGTGCCAGCAGCGAACAGGGGACCTATAATTCACCCCTCCACTTT.

The rearrangement links TRBV9 to TRBJ2-3; D possibly corresponds to TRBD2 (6 bases). The CDR3 runs 14 residues. Trimming cost V 1 base and J 4 bases, with 10 bases left between them. Germline V CDR1 and CDR2: SGDLS, YYNGEE. The CDR3 DNA reads as TGTGCCAGCAGCGTAAGAAGACTAGCAGATACGCAGTATTTT. Its translation is CASSVRRLADTQYF.

This rearrangement joins TRBV6-2 or TRBV6-3 to TRBJ2-7; weak D call: TRBD1 (6 bases). Looked up from germline, CDR1 is MNHEY and CDR2 is SVGEGT. This CDR3 is 15 amino acids long. Trimming removed 5 bases at V and 0 bases at J, with 14 bases between. The CDR3 here is CASSAQGPDSYEQYF. CDR3 bases: TGTGCCAGCAGTGCTCAGGGGCCTGACTCCTACGAGCAGTACTTC.